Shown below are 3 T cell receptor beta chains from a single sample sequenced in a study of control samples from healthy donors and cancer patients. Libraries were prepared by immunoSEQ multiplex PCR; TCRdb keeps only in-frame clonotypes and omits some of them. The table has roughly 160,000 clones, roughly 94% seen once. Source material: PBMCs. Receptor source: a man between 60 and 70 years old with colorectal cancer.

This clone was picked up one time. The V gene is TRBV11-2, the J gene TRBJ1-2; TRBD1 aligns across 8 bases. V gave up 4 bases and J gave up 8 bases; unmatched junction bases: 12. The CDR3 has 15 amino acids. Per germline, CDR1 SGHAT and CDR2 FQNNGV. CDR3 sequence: CASSSPAGGAGGYTF. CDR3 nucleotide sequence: TGTGCCAGCAGCTCCCCGGCAGGGGGCGCGGGCGGCTACACCTTC. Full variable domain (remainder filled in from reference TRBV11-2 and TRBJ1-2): EAGVAQSPRYKIIEKRQSVAFWCNPISGHATLYWYQQILGQGPKLLIQFQNNGVVDDSQLPKDRFSAERLKGVDSTLKIQPAKLEDSAVYLCASSSPAGGAGGYTFGSGTRLTVV.

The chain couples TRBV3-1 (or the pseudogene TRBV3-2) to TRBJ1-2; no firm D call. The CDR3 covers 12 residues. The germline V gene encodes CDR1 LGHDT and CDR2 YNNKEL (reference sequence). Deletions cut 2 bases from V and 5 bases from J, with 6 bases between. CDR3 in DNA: TGTGCCAGCAGCCAACTTGGGTATGGCTACACCTTC. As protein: CASSQLGYGYTF.

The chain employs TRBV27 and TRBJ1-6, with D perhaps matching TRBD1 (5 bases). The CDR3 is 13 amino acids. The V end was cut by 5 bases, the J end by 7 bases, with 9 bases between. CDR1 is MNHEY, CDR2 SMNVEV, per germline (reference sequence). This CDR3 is CASSRGTNSPLHF. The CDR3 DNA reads TGTGCCAGCAGTAGGGGTACAAATTCACCCCTCCACTTT.